This entry describes one TCR beta chain. Antigen unknown. Profiled with immunoSEQ multiplex PCR; TCRdb holds only in-frame clones, not every one. Of 130,000 to 150,000 clones listed, roughly 86% were seen once; the top ten hold 1.4% to 1.5%. This entry comes from a study of cytomegalovirus exposure and HLA in healthy donors. Study-level findings and limits: Subsequent analysis of the 95 to 150 validation repertoires found a tendency for first-cohort TCR clusters to co-occur. The authors enumerated over 150 TCR beta chains as linked to cytomegalovirus.

V gave up 5 bases and J gave up 4 bases, with 14 bases separating them. The CDR3 runs to 14 residues. Germline CDR1 LNHDA, CDR2 SQIVND (reference sequence). Sequenced sample: PBMCs. The source of this sequence is a woman aged 30 to 39 in good health and CMV-seronegative. V and J are TRBV19 and TRBJ2-5; perhaps TRBD2 as D (6 bases). In DNA form, the CDR3 reads TGTGCCAGTAGTTCTTCGGGACTTCGAGAGACCCAGTACTTC. Translating it yields CASSSSGLRETQYF. The full variable domain, its missing parts supplied by reference TRBV19 and TRBJ2-5, is DGGITQSPKYLFRKEGQNVTLSCEQNLNHDAMYWYRQDPGQGLRLIYYSQIVNDFQKGDIAEGYSVSREKKESFPLTVTSAQKNPTAFYLCASSSSGLRETQYFGPGTRLLVL.